One T cell receptor (beta chain) is described in this entry. This specimen comes from a study of blood T cell repertoires in COVID-19. The CDR3 loop spans 15 amino acids. Germline V gene lookup returns CDR1 LNHDA and CDR2 SQIVND (reference sequence). V lost 5 bases to trimming and J lost 0 bases, with 8 bases between them. The repertoire was sequenced with immunoSEQ multiplex PCR; TCRdb's copy has only in-frame clones and lacks some. Of around 250,000 clones in the sample, 85% to 90% were seen once. The J gene is TRBJ2-6, the V gene TRBV19; D ambiguous. The receptor comes from a woman aged 50 to 60 who had recovered from COVID-19. Sequencing used PBMCs or T cells enriched from blood (not recorded which). The DNA of the CDR3 is TGTGCCAGTAGTTCCCAGATCTCTGGGGCCAACGTCCTGACTTTC. Its protein is CASSSQISGANVLTF.